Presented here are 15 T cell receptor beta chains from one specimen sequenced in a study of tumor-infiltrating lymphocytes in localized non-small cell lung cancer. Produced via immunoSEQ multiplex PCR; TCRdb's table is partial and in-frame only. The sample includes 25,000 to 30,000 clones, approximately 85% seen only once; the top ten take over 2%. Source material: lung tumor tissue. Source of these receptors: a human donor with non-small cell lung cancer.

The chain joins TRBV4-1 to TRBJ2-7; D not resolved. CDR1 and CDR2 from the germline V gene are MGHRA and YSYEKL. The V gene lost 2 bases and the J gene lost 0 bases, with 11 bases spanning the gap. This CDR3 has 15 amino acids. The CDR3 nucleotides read TGCGCCAGCAGCCAACCGACTGGGAACTCCTACGAGCAGTACTTC. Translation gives CASSQPTGNSYEQYF.

The chain's CDR3 is CASRWTGGNTGELFF. The CDR3 DNA is TGCGCCAGCAGGTGGACAGGGGGTAACACCGGGGAGCTGTTTTTT. The chain has TRBV4-1 and TRBJ2-2; 10 bases map to TRBD1. The V and J ends lost 6 bases and 2 bases, in that order; junction bases with no gene match: 3. The CDR3 spans 15 residues. Germline V gene sequence: CDR1 MGHRA, CDR2 YSYEKL.

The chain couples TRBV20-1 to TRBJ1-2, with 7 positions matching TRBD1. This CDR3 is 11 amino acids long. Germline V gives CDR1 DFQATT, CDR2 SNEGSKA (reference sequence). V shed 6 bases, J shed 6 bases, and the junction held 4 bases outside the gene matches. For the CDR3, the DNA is TGCAGTGCCGACAGGGAAAATGGCTACACCTTC. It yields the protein CSADRENGYTF.

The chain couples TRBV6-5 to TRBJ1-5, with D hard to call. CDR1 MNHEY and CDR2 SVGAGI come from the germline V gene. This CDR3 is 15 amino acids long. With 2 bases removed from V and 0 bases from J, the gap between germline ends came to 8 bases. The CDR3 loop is CASSYRRNSNQPQHF. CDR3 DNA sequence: TGTGCCAGCAGTTACCGGCGGAATAGCAATCAGCCCCAGCATTTT.

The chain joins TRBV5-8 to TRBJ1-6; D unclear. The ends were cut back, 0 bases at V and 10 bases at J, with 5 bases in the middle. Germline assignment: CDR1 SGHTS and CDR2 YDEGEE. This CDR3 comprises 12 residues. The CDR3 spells CASSLEKSPLHF. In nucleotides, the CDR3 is TGTGCCAGCAGCTTGGAAAAGTCACCCCTCCACTTT.

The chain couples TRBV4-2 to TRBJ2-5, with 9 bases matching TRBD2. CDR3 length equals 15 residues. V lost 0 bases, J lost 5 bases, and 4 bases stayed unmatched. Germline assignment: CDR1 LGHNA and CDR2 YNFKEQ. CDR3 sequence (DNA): TGTGCCAGCAGCCAAGAAGCGGGGGGTCCGGAGACCCAGTACTTC. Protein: CASSQEAGGPETQYF.

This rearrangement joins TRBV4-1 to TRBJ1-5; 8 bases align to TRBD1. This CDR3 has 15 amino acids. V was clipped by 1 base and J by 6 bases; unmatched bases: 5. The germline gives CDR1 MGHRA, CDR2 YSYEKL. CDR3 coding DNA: TGCGCCAGCAGCCAAGGGGGGACAGGCGGTCAGCCCCAGCATTTT. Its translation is CASSQGGTGGQPQHF.

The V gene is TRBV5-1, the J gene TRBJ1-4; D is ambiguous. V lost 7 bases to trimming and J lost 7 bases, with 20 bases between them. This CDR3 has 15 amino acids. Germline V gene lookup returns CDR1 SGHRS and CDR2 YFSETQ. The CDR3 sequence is CASSPEGQRSEKLFF. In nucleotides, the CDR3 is TGCGCCAGCTCCCCGGAGGGTCAGCGGAGTGAAAAACTGTTTTTT.

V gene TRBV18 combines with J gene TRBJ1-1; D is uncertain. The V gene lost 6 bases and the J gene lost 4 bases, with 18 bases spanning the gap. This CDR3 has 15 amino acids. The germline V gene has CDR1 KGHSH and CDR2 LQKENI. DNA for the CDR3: TGTGCCAGCTCCACATCAGCGGGCCCGACCACTGAAGCTTTCTTT. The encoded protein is CASSTSAGPTTEAFF.

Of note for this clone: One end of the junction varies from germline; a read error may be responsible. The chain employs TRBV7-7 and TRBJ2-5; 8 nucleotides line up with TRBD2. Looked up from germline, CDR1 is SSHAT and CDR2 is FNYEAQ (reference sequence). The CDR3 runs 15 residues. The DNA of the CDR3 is TGTGCTAGCAGCTTATTAGCGGGGTCGGGGGAGACCCAGTACTTC. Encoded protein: CASSLLAGSGETQYF.

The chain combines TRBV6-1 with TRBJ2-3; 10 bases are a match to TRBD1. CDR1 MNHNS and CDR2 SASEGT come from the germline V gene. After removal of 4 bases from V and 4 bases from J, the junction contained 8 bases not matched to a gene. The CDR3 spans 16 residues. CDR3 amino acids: CASSGAGQGLADTQYF. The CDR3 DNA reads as TGTGCCAGCAGTGGGGCGGGACAGGGGCTAGCAGATACGCAGTATTTT.

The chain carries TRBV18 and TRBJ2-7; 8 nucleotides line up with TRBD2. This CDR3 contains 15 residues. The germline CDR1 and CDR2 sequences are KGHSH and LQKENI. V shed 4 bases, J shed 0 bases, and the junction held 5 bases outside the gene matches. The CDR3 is CASSREGTSSYEQYF. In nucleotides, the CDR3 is TGTGCCAGCTCACGGGAGGGGACTAGCTCCTACGAGCAGTACTTC. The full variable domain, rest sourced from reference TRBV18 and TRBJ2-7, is NAGVMQNPRHLVRRRGQEARLRCSPMKGHSHVYWYRQLPEEGLKFMVYLQKENIIDESGMPKERFSAEFPKEGPSILRIQQVVRGDSAAYFCASSREGTSSYEQYFGPGTRLTVT.

The CDR3, as DNA: TGTGCCAGCAGCCAAGAAGTACAGGGGAGCTACGAGCAGTACTTC. This sequence encodes CASSQEVQGSYEQYF. The gene calls are TRBV4-2 and TRBJ2-7; 7 positions agree with TRBD1. The CDR3 runs to 15 residues. The ends lost 0 bases at V and 3 bases at J; junction bases unmatched: 5. Germline CDR1 reads LGHNA; CDR2 reads YNFKEQ.

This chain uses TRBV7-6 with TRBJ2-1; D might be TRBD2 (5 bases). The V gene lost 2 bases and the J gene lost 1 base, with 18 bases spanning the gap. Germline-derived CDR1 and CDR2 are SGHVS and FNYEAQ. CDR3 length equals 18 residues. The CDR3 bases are TGTGCCAGCAGCTTATTCTCCGAGGGTTCGGCATCCTACAATGAGCAGTTCTTC. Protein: CASSLFSEGSASYNEQFF.

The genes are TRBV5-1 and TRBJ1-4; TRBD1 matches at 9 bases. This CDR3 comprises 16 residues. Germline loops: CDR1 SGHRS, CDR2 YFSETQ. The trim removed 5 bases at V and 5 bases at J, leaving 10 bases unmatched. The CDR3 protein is CASSVDRGFQNEKLFF. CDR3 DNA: TGCGCCAGCAGTGTTGACAGGGGGTTTCAGAATGAAAAACTGTTTTTT.